This T cell receptor beta chain was identified during a study of blood T cell repertoires in COVID-19. Overall study context: Collection of acute and convalescent COVID-19 samples took place in the United States, Italy and Spain. The cDNA or gDNA used as material had been derived from T cells, B-cell-depleted T cells, or PBMCs.

The CDR3 runs 15 residues. Trimming shortened V by 6 bases and J by 7 bases, and 18 bases separated the two germline ends. Germline V gene data show CDR1 as LGHDT and CDR2 as YNNKEL (reference sequence). As handled by the study authors: Amplifying reference gene primers gave estimates of nucleated cell counts. Some clones are missing from TCRdb's copy, which holds only in-frame ones; the method was immunoSEQ multiplex PCR. The V and J calls and clone size were taken over from that table, and D and trimming were inferred from the DNA. The table lists about 66,000 clones, roughly 84% of them singletons.

The chain couples TRBV3-1 (or the pseudogene TRBV3-2) to TRBJ2-2, with a possible D match to TRBD1 (6 bases). The TCR originated in a man aged 50 or older with active COVID-19. The sample comprised peripheral blood. The CDR3 nucleotides are TGTGCCAGCAGTCCCGGGACACTAAAGGGCGGGGAGCTGTTTTTT. Residues: CASSPGTLKGGELFF.